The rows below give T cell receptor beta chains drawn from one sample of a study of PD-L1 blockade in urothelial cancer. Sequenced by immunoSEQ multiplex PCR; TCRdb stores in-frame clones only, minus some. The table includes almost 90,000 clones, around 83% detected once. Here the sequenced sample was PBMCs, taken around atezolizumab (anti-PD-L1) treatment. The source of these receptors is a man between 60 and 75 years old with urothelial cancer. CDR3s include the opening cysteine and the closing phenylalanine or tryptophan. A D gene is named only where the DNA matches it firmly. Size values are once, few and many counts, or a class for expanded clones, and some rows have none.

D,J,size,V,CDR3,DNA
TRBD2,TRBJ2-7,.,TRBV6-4,CAPGGTRDF,TGTGCCCCCGGGGGGACTAGGGACTTC
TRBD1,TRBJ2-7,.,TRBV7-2,CASSSRDRETYEQYF,TGTGCCAGCAGCTCCCGGGACAGGGAGACCTACGAGCAGTACTTC
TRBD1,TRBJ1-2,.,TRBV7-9,CASSLGTGATNYGYTF,TGTGCCAGCAGCTTAGGGACAGGGGCCACCAACTATGGCTACACCTTC
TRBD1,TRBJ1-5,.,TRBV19,CASRGQRNQPQHF,TGTGCCAGTAGGGGACAGAGGAATCAGCCCCAGCATTTT
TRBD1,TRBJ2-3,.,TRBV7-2,CAGRLTGTQYF,TGTGCCGGCAGACTGACAGGGACGCAGTATTTT
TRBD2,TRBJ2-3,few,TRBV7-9,CASSLGAGGTDTQYF,TGTGCCAGCAGCTTAGGGGCGGGGGGCACAGATACGCAGTATTTT
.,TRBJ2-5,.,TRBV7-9,CASSLAGSAQETQYF,TGTGCCAGCAGCTTAGCCGGTTCTGCGCAAGAGACCCAGTACTTC
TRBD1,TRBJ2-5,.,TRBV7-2,CASSAQTGAQETQYF,TGTGCCAGCAGCGCCCAGACAGGGGCCCAAGAGACCCAGTACTTC
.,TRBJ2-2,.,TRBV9,CASSVLDTGELFF,TGTGCCAGCAGCGTACTAGACACCGGGGAGCTGTTTTTT
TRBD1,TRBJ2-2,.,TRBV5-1,CASTPDRAIGELFF,TGCGCCAGCACCCCGGACAGGGCTATCGGGGAGCTGTTTTTT
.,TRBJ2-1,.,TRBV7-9,CASSFQRFDNEQFF,TGTGCCAGCAGCTTTCAGCGGTTCGACAATGAGCAGTTCTTC
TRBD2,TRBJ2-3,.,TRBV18,CASSRTSGASTDTQYF,TGTGCCAGCTCACGGACTAGCGGGGCTAGCACAGATACGCAGTATTTT
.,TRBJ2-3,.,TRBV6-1,CASKPHLSRDTQYF,TGTGCCAGCAAACCCCATCTCTCCAGAGATACGCAGTATTTT
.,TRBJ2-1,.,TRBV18,CASSPPTTGNEQFF,TGTGCCAGCTCACCGCCGACGACTGGGAATGAGCAGTTCTTC
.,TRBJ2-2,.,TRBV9,CASSVLAGELFF,TGTGCCAGCAGCGTACTAGCCGGGGAGCTGTTTTTT
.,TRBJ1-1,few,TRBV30,CAWSQGPTEAFF,TGTGCCTGGAGTCAGGGCCCCACTGAAGCTTTCTTT
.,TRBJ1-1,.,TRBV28,CASSRQPNTEAFF,TGTGCCAGCAGTCGACAGCCGAACACTGAAGCTTTCTTT
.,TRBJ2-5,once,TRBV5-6,CASSLQGRTQETQYF,TGTGCCAGCAGCCTACAGGGTAGGACACAAGAGACCCAGTACTTC
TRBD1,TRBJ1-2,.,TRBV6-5,CASSLQGAGGYTF,TGTGCCAGCAGTTTACAGGGGGCTGGGGGCTACACCTTC
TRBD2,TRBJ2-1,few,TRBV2,CASRSAGGYNEQFF,TGTGCCAGCAGGTCTGCGGGGGGTTACAATGAGCAGTTCTTC
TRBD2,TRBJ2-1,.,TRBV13,CASSSFGLAGPPNEQFF,TGTGCCAGCAGCTCCTTTGGACTAGCGGGCCCTCCCAATGAGCAGTTCTTC
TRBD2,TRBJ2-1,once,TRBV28,CASSSAGTSGSWEQFF,TGTGCCAGCAGTTCCGCCGGGACTAGCGGGAGCTGGGAGCAGTTCTTC
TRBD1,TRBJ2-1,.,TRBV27,CASTHRRTGQGEQFF,TGTGCCAGCACCCACCGAAGGACAGGGCAAGGTGAGCAGTTCTTC
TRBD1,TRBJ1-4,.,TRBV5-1,CASSSSTGGQEKLFF,TGCGCCAGCAGCTCCTCGACAGGGGGGCAAGAAAAACTGTTTTTT
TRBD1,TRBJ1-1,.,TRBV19,CASNSQYRGDKAFF,TGTGCCAGCAACTCGCAGTACAGGGGCGATAAAGCTTTCTTT
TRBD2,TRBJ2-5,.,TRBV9,CASSVERTSRGTQYF,TGTGCCAGCAGCGTAGAGAGGACTAGCCGGGGGACCCAGTACTTC
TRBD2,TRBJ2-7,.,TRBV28,CASSLIWEGSYEQYF,TGTGCCAGCAGTTTAATCTGGGAGGGCTCCTACGAGCAGTACTTC
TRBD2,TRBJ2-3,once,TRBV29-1,CSVGAGVGLDTDTQYF,TGCAGCGTTGGAGCGGGAGTAGGGCTGGACACAGATACGCAGTATTTT
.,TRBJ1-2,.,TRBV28,CASSPRFYGYTF,TGTGCCAGCAGTCCCCGGTTCTATGGCTACACCTTC
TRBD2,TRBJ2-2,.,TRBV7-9,CASSLLAGTIAGELFF,TGTGCCAGCAGCTTACTAGCGGGGACAATTGCCGGGGAGCTGTTTTTT
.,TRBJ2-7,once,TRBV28,CASSWGGADYEQYF,TGTGCCAGCAGCTGGGGGGGCGCCGACTACGAGCAGTACTTC
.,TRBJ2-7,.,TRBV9,CASSGRGGGYEQYF,TGTGCCAGCAGCGGGAGGGGGGGAGGCTACGAGCAGTACTTC
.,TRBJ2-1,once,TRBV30,CAWHRRGYSYNEQFF,TGTGCCTGGCACAGAAGGGGCTACTCCTACAATGAGCAGTTCTTC
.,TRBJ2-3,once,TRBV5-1,CASSSTGTTYRTDTQYF,TGCGCCAGCAGCAGCACCGGGACAACATACCGCACAGATACGCAGTATTTT
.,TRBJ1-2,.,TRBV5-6,CASSLAGPTKGKEDYGYTF,TGTGCCAGCAGCTTGGCCGGACCTACAAAGGGTAAGGAGGACTATGGCTACACCTTC
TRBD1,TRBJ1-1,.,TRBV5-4,CASSLVQGQNTEAFF,TGTGCCAGCAGCTTGGTACAGGGGCAGAACACTGAAGCTTTCTTT
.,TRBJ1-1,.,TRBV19,CASSIRVNTEAFF,TGTGCCAGTAGTATCCGAGTAAACACTGAAGCTTTCTTT
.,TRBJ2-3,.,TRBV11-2,CASSLVYDTQYF,TGTGCCAGCAGCTTAGTTTATGATACGCAGTATTTT
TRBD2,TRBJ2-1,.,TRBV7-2,CASSPASGRGREQFF,TGTGCCAGCAGCCCCGCCAGCGGGAGAGGTCGCGAGCAGTTCTTC
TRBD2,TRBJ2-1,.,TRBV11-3,CASSLMGGPYNEQFF,TGTGCCAGCAGCTTAATGGGAGGGCCCTACAATGAGCAGTTCTTC
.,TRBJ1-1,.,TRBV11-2,CASSLGSLLVNTEAFF,TGTGCCAGCAGCTTAGGAAGTTTATTAGTGAACACTGAAGCTTTCTTT
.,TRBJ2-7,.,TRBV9,CASSVDGDSSEQYF,TGTGCCAGCAGCGTAGACGGGGATTCGTCCGAGCAGTACTTC
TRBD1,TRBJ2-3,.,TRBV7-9,CASSLASGTGLSVWLYF,TGTGCCAGCAGCTTAGCGAGCGGGACAGGGCTGTCAGTATGGTTGTATTTT
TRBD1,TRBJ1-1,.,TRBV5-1,CASSLGTDQGQRSGAFF,TGCGCCAGCAGCTTGGGAACGGATCAGGGACAGCGCTCAGGAGCTTTCTTT
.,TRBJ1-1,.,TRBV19,CASSGSNTEAFF,TGTGCCAGCAGCGGGTCGAACACTGAAGCTTTCTTT
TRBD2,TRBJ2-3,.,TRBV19,CASSTSGGLRDTQYF,TGTGCCAGTAGTACTAGCGGGGGTTTGAGAGATACGCAGTATTTT
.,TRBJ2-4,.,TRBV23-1,CASSQSFGRAKNIQYF,TGCGCCAGCAGTCAATCATTTGGCAGAGCCAAAAACATTCAGTACTTC
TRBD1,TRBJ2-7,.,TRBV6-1,CASRSGQGALLGF,TGTGCCAGCAGGTCGGGACAGGGGGCCCTTCTAGGCTTC